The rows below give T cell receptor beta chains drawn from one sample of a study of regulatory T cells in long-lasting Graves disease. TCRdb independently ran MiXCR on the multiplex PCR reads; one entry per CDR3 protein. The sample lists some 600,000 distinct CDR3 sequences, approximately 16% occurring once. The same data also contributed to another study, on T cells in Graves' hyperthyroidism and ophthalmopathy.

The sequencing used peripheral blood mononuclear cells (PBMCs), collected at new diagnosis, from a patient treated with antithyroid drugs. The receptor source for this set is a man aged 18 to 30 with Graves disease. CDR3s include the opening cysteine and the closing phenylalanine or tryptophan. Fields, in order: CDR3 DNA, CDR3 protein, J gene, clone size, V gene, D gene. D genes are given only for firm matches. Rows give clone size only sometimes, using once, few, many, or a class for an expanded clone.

CDR3 DNA: TGCGCCAGCAGTGGGTTAGGAGCTTTCTTT
CDR3 protein: CASSGLGAFF
J gene: TRBJ1-1
clone size: many
V gene: TRBV10-1
D gene: NA

CDR3 DNA: TGTGCCAGCAGCCACTCTCTGACGGACAGGGGTCCTGATACGCAGTATTTT
CDR3 protein: CASSHSLTDRGPDTQYF
J gene: TRBJ2-3
clone size: many
V gene: TRBV3-1
D gene: TRBD1

CDR3 DNA: TGCAGTGCTAGGGTGGCCGGCGGGAGCGGAGGGGGATACAATGAGCAGTTCTTC
CDR3 protein: CSARVAGGSGGGYNEQFF
J gene: TRBJ2-1
clone size: NA
V gene: TRBV20-1
D gene: NA

CDR3 DNA: TGTGCCAGCAGCCCAGGGGGGGAATATAATTCACCCCTCCACTTT
CDR3 protein: CASSPGGEYNSPLHF
J gene: TRBJ1-6
clone size: few
V gene: TRBV7-9
D gene: TRBD1

CDR3 DNA: TGTGCCAGTAGTATAGGACCGGGCCCCTACAATGAGCAGTTCTTC
CDR3 protein: CASSIGPGPYNEQFF
J gene: TRBJ2-1
clone size: NA
V gene: TRBV19
D gene: NA

CDR3 DNA: TGTGCCAGCAGTCTACTAGGACAAGCTGAAGCTTTCTTT
CDR3 protein: CASSLLGQAEAFF
J gene: TRBJ1-1
clone size: many
V gene: TRBV27
D gene: NA

CDR3 DNA: TGTGCCAGCAGATCCGGACAGCAAGCTTTCTTT
CDR3 protein: CASRSGQQAFF
J gene: TRBJ1-1
clone size: few
V gene: TRBV6-1
D gene: NA

CDR3 DNA: TGTGCCAGCATCCTGGGTGGGGGTTCCGCTGAAGCTTTCTTT
CDR3 protein: CASILGGGSAEAFF
J gene: TRBJ1-1
clone size: few
V gene: TRBV5-6
D gene: NA

CDR3 DNA: TGTGCCATCAAGCAGGGGGCAGAGGAGCAGTACTTC
CDR3 protein: CAIKQGAEEQYF
J gene: TRBJ2-7
clone size: many
V gene: TRBV10-3
D gene: TRBD1

CDR3 DNA: TGTGCCAGCAGTTTATACGGACAGGGGGCCGGTCAGCCCCAGCATTTT
CDR3 protein: CASSLYGQGAGQPQHF
J gene: TRBJ1-5
clone size: many
V gene: TRBV28
D gene: TRBD1

CDR3 DNA: TGTGCCAGCAGCGTAGTGGACAATCAGCCCCAGCATTTT
CDR3 protein: CASSVVDNQPQHF
J gene: TRBJ1-5
clone size: NA
V gene: TRBV9
D gene: NA

CDR3 DNA: TGTGCCAGCAGCCCCGGGTTCCCCTTTACAGATACGCAGTATTTT
CDR3 protein: CASSPGFPFTDTQYF
J gene: TRBJ2-3
clone size: NA
V gene: TRBV27
D gene: NA

CDR3 DNA: TGTGCCAGTACGCCTCGGTTCGGACAGCTAAATCAGCCCCAGCATTTT
CDR3 protein: CASTPRFGQLNQPQHF
J gene: TRBJ1-5
clone size: NA
V gene: TRBV28
D gene: NA

CDR3 DNA: TGTGCCAGCAGCCTCAGGGCGTGGCGCACTGAAGCTTTCTTT
CDR3 protein: CASSLRAWRTEAFF
J gene: TRBJ1-1
clone size: NA
V gene: TRBV5-6
D gene: NA

CDR3 DNA: TGTGCCAGCAGCTTAGCCCCTGTAGACGCGAACACTGAAGCTTTCTTT
CDR3 protein: CASSLAPVDANTEAFF
J gene: TRBJ1-1
clone size: NA
V gene: TRBV7-9
D gene: NA

CDR3 DNA: TGTGCCAGCAGTTTTGGACTAATAAATGAGCAGTTCTTC
CDR3 protein: CASSFGLINEQFF
J gene: TRBJ2-1
clone size: many
V gene: TRBV28
D gene: NA

CDR3 DNA: TGTGCCAGCAGCTTAGGCCCCCGGACAGGGGCGAAGGATGGCTACACCTTC
CDR3 protein: CASSLGPRTGAKDGYTF
J gene: TRBJ1-2
clone size: many
V gene: TRBV13
D gene: TRBD1

CDR3 DNA: TGTGCCATCAGTGAAGGCGTCAGGGTGGCAGCTTTCTTT
CDR3 protein: CAISEGVRVAAFF
J gene: TRBJ1-1
clone size: many
V gene: TRBV10-3
D gene: NA

CDR3 DNA: TGTGCCAGCAGCGTTACGATGGGAAGGGGGATGGAGACCCAGTACTTC
CDR3 protein: CASSVTMGRGMETQYF
J gene: TRBJ2-5
clone size: few
V gene: TRBV9
D gene: NA

CDR3 DNA: TGTGCCACCAGCAGAATAGGGGGGGCTAACACCGGGGAGCTGTTTTTT
CDR3 protein: CATSRIGGANTGELFF
J gene: TRBJ2-2
clone size: NA
V gene: TRBV15
D gene: NA

CDR3 DNA: TGTGCCTGGAGTACCTCGGGACTAGCCCCCTCGTTTGCCGGGGAGCTGTTTTTT
CDR3 protein: CAWSTSGLAPSFAGELFF
J gene: TRBJ2-2
clone size: many
V gene: TRBV30
D gene: TRBD2

CDR3 DNA: TGTGCCAGCAGTTTTAGGCTTCAAACTGGAAACACCATATATTTT
CDR3 protein: CASSFRLQTGNTIYF
J gene: TRBJ1-3
clone size: many
V gene: TRBV12-3/TRBV12-4
D gene: NA

CDR3 DNA: TGTGCCAGCAGCACGGGGCTAGGCCTCTCCTACGAGCAGTACTTC
CDR3 protein: CASSTGLGLSYEQYF
J gene: TRBJ2-7
clone size: many
V gene: TRBV3-1
D gene: NA

CDR3 DNA: TGTGCCAGTAGTTTCCCCCCCCTGGGCGAGCAGTACTTC
CDR3 protein: CASSFPPLGEQYF
J gene: TRBJ2-7
clone size: few
V gene: TRBV19
D gene: NA

CDR3 DNA: TGTGCCAGCGGTCTGGCGGGAGGGCACAATGAGCAGTACTTC
CDR3 protein: CASGLAGGHNEQYF
J gene: TRBJ2-7
clone size: NA
V gene: TRBV12-3/TRBV12-4
D gene: TRBD2

CDR3 DNA: TGTGCCAGCAGTATTCGGGGGGGGTCCTATGGCTACACCTTC
CDR3 protein: CASSIRGGSYGYTF
J gene: TRBJ1-2
clone size: many
V gene: TRBV27
D gene: NA

CDR3 DNA: TGTGCCAGCAGTAATCTAGACAGGGATTCCCAAGAGACCCAGTACTTC
CDR3 protein: CASSNLDRDSQETQYF
J gene: TRBJ2-5
clone size: few
V gene: TRBV28
D gene: TRBD1

CDR3 DNA: TGTGCCTGTCAACCGGGACAGCTTAATGAAAAACTGTTTTTT
CDR3 protein: CACQPGQLNEKLFF
J gene: TRBJ1-4
clone size: many
V gene: TRBV30
D gene: TRBD1

CDR3 DNA: TGCAGTGCTAGAACGGGAAGCACCGGGGAGCTGTTTTTT
CDR3 protein: CSARTGSTGELFF
J gene: TRBJ2-2
clone size: NA
V gene: TRBV20-1
D gene: NA

CDR3 DNA: TGTGCCAGCAGCGGAAACAGGAATGAGCAGTTCTTC
CDR3 protein: CASSGNRNEQFF
J gene: TRBJ2-1
clone size: NA
V gene: TRBV9
D gene: NA

CDR3 DNA: TGCGCCAGCAGCCAAGATCAGCAGGGACCCTACGAGCAGTACTTC
CDR3 protein: CASSQDQQGPYEQYF
J gene: TRBJ2-7
clone size: NA
V gene: TRBV4-1
D gene: NA

CDR3 DNA: TGTGCCAGCAGCTCCGTCCGCACTGAAGCTTTCTTT
CDR3 protein: CASSSVRTEAFF
J gene: TRBJ1-1
clone size: many
V gene: TRBV6-1
D gene: NA

CDR3 DNA: TGTGCCAGCAGCTATGACAGCTATGAAGCTTTCTTT
CDR3 protein: CASSYDSYEAFF
J gene: TRBJ1-1
clone size: many
V gene: TRBV7-9
D gene: NA

CDR3 DNA: TGTGCCAGCAGCTATCGCGGGACAGTGAATGAAAAACTGTTTTTT
CDR3 protein: CASSYRGTVNEKLFF
J gene: TRBJ1-4
clone size: few
V gene: TRBV7-8
D gene: TRBD1

CDR3 DNA: TGCGCCAGCAGCTTGAGTCAGGCAAGCTTTATGAACACTGAAGCTTTCTTT
CDR3 protein: CASSLSQASFMNTEAFF
J gene: TRBJ1-1
clone size: NA
V gene: TRBV5-1
D gene: NA

CDR3 DNA: TGTGCCACACGACAGGGTGGCACTGAAGCTTTCTTT
CDR3 protein: CATRQGGTEAFF
J gene: TRBJ1-1
clone size: many
V gene: TRBV11-1
D gene: TRBD1

CDR3 DNA: TGTGCCAGCAGTTTATCCCCTCGGGTTTCTGGAAACACCATATATTTT
CDR3 protein: CASSLSPRVSGNTIYF
J gene: TRBJ1-3
clone size: few
V gene: TRBV27
D gene: NA

CDR3 DNA: TGTGCCAGCGGGACAGGGGTTGACAATGAGCAGTTCTTC
CDR3 protein: CASGTGVDNEQFF
J gene: TRBJ2-1
clone size: NA
V gene: TRBV13
D gene: TRBD1

CDR3 DNA: TGCAGTGCTAGACCCGGACTAGCGGGAGGGCCGGGGTGGGAGCAGTACTTC
CDR3 protein: CSARPGLAGGPGWEQYF
J gene: TRBJ2-7
clone size: NA
V gene: TRBV20-1
D gene: TRBD2

CDR3 DNA: TGCAGTGCTCCTTCGGGCTTAGCGGGTGGCTACGAGCAGTACTTC
CDR3 protein: CSAPSGLAGGYEQYF
J gene: TRBJ2-7
clone size: NA
V gene: TRBV20-1
D gene: TRBD2

CDR3 DNA: TGTGCCAGCAGCTTACTACGCAACAGGGGTAGGACTGAAGCTTTCTTT
CDR3 protein: CASSLLRNRGRTEAFF
J gene: TRBJ1-1
clone size: NA
V gene: TRBV7-9
D gene: TRBD1

CDR3 DNA: TGTGCCAGCAGCGTAGACGGAACCCTATACAATGAGCAGTTCTTC
CDR3 protein: CASSVDGTLYNEQFF
J gene: TRBJ2-1
clone size: many
V gene: TRBV9
D gene: NA

CDR3 DNA: TGTGCCAGTAGTATCAGGTCCATGAACACTGAAGCTTTCTTT
CDR3 protein: CASSIRSMNTEAFF
J gene: TRBJ1-1
clone size: few
V gene: TRBV19
D gene: NA

CDR3 DNA: TGTGCCAGCAGTTTAAGTTTCGGGGACCAATCCTACGAGCAGTACTTC
CDR3 protein: CASSLSFGDQSYEQYF
J gene: TRBJ2-7
clone size: many
V gene: TRBV27
D gene: NA

CDR3 DNA: TGCAGTGCTAGTAGCGGGACTAATATCGGCGGGGAGCTGTTTTTT
CDR3 protein: CSASSGTNIGGELFF
J gene: TRBJ2-2
clone size: few
V gene: TRBV20-1
D gene: TRBD2

CDR3 DNA: TGTGCCAGCAGCTTCCAGGACAGGGGGGTTAGGGACGAGCAGTACTTC
CDR3 protein: CASSFQDRGVRDEQYF
J gene: TRBJ2-7
clone size: few
V gene: TRBV7-9
D gene: TRBD1

CDR3 DNA: TGTGCCAGCAGTCACACCATAAAGATGTCTAACTATGGCTACACCTTC
CDR3 protein: CASSHTIKMSNYGYTF
J gene: TRBJ1-2
clone size: many
V gene: TRBV28
D gene: NA

CDR3 DNA: TGCGCCAGCAGCTTGGTACCGGGACAGACGTATGAAGCTTTCTTT
CDR3 protein: CASSLVPGQTYEAFF
J gene: TRBJ1-1
clone size: many
V gene: TRBV5-1
D gene: TRBD1

CDR3 DNA: TGTGCCAGCACCTCCTCGGTAGAAGGATTGAACACCTTC
CDR3 protein: CASTSSVEGLNTF
J gene: TRBJ1-2
clone size: NA
V gene: TRBV6-1
D gene: NA

CDR3 DNA: TGTGCCAGCAGCTTAGTAAGAATTGGGAACACCGGGGAGCTGTTTTTT
CDR3 protein: CASSLVRIGNTGELFF
J gene: TRBJ2-2
clone size: once
V gene: TRBV7-9
D gene: NA